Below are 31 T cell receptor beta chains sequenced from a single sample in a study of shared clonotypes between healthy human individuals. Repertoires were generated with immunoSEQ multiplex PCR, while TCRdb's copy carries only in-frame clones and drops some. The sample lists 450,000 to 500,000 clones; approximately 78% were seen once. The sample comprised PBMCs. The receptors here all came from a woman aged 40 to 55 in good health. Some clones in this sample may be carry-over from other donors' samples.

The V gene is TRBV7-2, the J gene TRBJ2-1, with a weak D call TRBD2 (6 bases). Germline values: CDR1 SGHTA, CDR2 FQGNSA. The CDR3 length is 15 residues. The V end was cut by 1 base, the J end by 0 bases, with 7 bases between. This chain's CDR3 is CASSLVADSYNEQFF. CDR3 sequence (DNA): TGTGCCAGCAGCTTAGTAGCGGACTCCTACAATGAGCAGTTCTTC.

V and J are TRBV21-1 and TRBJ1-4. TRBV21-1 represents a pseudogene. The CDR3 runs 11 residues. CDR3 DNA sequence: TGTGCCAGCAATAAGAAAGAAAAACTGTTTTTT. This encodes CASNKKEKLFF.

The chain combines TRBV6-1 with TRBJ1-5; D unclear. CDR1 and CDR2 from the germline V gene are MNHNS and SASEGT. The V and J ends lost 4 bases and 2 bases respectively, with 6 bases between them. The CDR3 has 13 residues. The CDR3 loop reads CASSAGRNQPQHF. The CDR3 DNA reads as TGTGCCAGCAGTGCCGGCCGCAATCAGCCCCAGCATTTT.

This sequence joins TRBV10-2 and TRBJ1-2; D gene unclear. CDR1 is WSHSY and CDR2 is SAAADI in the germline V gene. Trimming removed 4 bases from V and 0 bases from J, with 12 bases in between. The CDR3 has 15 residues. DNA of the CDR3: TGCGCCAGCAGTGTAGGGCAGACCGCTAACTATGGCTACACCTTC. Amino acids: CASSVGQTANYGYTF.

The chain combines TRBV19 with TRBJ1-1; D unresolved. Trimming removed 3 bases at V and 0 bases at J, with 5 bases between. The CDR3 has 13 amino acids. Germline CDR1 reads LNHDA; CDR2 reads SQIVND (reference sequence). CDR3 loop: CASSIALNTEAFF. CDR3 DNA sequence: TGTGCCAGTAGTATCGCCTTGAACACTGAAGCTTTCTTT.

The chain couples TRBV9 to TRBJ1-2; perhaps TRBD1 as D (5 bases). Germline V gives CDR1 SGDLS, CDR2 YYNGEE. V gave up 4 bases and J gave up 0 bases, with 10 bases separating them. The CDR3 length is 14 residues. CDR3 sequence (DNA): TGTGCCAGCAGCCCCAGGGAAACTAACTATGGCTACACCTTC. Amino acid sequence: CASSPRETNYGYTF.

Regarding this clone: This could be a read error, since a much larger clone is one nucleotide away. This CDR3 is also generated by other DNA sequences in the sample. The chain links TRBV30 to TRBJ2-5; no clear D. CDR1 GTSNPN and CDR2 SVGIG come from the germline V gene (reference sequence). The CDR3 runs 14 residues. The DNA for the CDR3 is TGTGCCTGGAGTGTTAGAGCGCGGCGAGAGACGCAGTACTTC. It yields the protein CAWSVRARRETQYF. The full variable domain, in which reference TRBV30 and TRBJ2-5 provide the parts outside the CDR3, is SQTIHQWPATLVQPVGSPLSLECTVEGTSNPNLYWYRQAAGRGLQLLFYSVGIGQISSEVPQNLSASRPQDRQFILSSKKLLLSDSGFYLCAWSVRARRETQYFGPGTRLLVL.

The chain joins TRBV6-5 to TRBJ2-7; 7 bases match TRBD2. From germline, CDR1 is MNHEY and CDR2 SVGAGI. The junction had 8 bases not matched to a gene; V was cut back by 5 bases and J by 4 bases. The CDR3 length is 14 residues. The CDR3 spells CASSTPREPYEQYF. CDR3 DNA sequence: TGTGCCAGCAGTACCCCGCGGGAGCCGTACGAGCAGTACTTC.

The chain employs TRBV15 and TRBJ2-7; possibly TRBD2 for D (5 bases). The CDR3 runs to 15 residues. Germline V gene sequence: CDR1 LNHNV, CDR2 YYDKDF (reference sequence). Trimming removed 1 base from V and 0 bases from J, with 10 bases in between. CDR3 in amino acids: CATSRVAYSSYEQYF. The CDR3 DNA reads TGTGCCACCAGCAGAGTAGCGTATAGCTCCTACGAGCAGTACTTC.

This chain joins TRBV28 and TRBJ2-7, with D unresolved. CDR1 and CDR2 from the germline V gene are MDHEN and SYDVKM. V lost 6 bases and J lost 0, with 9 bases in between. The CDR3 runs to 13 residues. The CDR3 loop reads CASRRQNSYEQYF. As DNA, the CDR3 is TGTGCCAGCAGAAGACAAAACTCCTACGAGCAGTACTTC.

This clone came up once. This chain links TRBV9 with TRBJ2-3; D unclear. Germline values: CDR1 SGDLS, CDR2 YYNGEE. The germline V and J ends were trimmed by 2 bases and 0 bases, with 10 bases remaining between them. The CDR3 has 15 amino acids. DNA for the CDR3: TGTGCCAGCAGCGTGACCGGAGTTAGCACAGATACGCAGTATTTT. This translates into CASSVTGVSTDTQYF.

Here the CDR3 DNA reads TGCGCCAGCAGTATTAGCGGGAGTGGCCACGAGCAGTACTTC. Residues: CASSISGSGHEQYF. This chain connects TRBV10-2 to TRBJ2-7, with 9 bases aligning to TRBD2. Per germline, CDR1 WSHSY and CDR2 SAAADI. With 5 bases clipped from V and 5 bases from J, the junction kept 7 bases outside the gene matches. This CDR3 spans 14 amino acids.

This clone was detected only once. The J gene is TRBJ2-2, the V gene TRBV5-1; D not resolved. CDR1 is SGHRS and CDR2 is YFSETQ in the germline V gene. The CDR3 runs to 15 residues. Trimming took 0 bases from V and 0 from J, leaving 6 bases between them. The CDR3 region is CASSLESSNTGELFF. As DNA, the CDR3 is TGCGCCAGCAGCTTGGAATCTTCGAACACCGGGGAGCTGTTTTTT.

The DNA of the CDR3 is TGTGCCTGGAGTGTAGTCCGGACAGGGGTGCAGCCCCAGCATTTT. Protein product: CAWSVVRTGVQPQHF. The chain recombines TRBV30 with TRBJ1-5; TRBD1 matches at 9 bases. The CDR3 contains 15 residues. Unmatched junction bases numbered 7, after V lost 0 bases and J lost 7 bases. The germline CDR1 and CDR2 sequences are GTSNPN and SVGIG (reference sequence).

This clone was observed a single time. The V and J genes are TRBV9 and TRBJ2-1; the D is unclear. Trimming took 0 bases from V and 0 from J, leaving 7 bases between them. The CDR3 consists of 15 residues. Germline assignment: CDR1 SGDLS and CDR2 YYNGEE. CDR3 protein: CASSVADSSYNEQFF. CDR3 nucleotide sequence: TGTGCCAGCAGCGTAGCCGATAGCTCCTACAATGAGCAGTTCTTC.

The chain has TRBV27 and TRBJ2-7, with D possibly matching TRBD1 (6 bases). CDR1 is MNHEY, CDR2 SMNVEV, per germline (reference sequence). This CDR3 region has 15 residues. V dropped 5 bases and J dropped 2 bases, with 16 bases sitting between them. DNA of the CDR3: TGTGCCAGCAGTAACCCAACAGGGTATCCCTACGAGCAGTACTTC. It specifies CASSNPTGYPYEQYF.

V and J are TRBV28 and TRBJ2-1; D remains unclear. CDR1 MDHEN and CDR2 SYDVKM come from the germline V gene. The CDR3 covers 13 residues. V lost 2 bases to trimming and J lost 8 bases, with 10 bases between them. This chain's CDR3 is CASSLRDWDEQFF. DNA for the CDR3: TGTGCCAGCAGTTTAAGAGATTGGGATGAGCAGTTCTTC.

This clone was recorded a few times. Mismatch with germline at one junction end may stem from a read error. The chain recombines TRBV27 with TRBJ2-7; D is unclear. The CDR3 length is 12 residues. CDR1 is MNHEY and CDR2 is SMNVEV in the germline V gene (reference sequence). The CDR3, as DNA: TGTGCCAACAGTTCCCCTACCTACGAGCAGTACTTC. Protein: CANSSPTYEQYF.

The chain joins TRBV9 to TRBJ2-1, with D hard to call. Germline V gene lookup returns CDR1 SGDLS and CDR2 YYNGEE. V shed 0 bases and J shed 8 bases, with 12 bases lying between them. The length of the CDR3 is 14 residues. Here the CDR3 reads CASSVGWGGDEQFF. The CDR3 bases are TGTGCCAGCAGCGTAGGTTGGGGTGGGGATGAGCAGTTCTTC. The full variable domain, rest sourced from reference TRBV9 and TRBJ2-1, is DSGVTQTPKHLITATGQRVTLRCSPRSGDLSVYWYQQSLDQGLQFLIQYYNGEERAKGNILERFSAQQFPDLHSELNLSSLELGDSALYFCASSVGWGGDEQFFGPGTRLTVL.

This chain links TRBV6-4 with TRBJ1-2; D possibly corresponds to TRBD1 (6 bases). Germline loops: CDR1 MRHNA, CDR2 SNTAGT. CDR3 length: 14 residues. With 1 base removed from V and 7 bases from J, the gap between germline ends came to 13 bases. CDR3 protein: CASSDWGGGAGYTF. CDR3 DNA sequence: TGTGCCAGCAGTGACTGGGGCGGGGGCGCTGGCTACACCTTC.

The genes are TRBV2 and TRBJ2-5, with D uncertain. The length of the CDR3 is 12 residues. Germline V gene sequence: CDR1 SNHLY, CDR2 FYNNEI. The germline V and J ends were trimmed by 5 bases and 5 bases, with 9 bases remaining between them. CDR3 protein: CASSWSPETQYF. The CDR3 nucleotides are TGTGCCAGCAGTTGGTCCCCGGAGACCCAGTACTTC.

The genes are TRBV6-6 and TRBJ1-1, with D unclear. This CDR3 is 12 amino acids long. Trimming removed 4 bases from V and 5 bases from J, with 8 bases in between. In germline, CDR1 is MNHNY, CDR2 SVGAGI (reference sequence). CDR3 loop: CASSSGVTEAFF. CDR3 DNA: TGTGCCAGCAGTTCCGGGGTAACTGAAGCTTTCTTT.

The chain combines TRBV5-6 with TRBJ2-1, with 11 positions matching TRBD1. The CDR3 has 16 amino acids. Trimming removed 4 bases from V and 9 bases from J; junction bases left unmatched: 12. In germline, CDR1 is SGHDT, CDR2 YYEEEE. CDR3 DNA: TGTGCCAGCAGCGCGCCTAGGACAGGGGGCCGGAGTGAGCAGTTCTTC. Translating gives CASSAPRTGGRSEQFF.

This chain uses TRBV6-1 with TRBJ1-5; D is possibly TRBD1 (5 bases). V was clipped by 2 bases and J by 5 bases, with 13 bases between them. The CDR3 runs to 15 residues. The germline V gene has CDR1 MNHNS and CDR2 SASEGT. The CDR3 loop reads CASSETWGEDQPQHF. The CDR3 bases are TGTGCCAGCAGTGAAACTTGGGGGGAGGATCAGCCCCAGCATTTT.

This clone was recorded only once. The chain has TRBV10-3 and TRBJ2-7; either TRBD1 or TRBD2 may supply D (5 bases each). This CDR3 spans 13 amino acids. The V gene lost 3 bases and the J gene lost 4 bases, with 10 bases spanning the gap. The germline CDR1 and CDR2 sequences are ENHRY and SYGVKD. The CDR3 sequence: CAISDGTRYEQYF. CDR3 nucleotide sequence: TGTGCCATCAGTGATGGGACGCGGTACGAGCAGTACTTC.

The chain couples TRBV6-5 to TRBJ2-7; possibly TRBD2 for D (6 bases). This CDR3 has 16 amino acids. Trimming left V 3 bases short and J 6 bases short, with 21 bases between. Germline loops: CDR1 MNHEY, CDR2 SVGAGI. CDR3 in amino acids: CASSYDGGTPPAEQYF. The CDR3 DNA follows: TGTGCCAGCAGTTATGATGGGGGGACTCCCCCGGCCGAGCAGTACTTC.

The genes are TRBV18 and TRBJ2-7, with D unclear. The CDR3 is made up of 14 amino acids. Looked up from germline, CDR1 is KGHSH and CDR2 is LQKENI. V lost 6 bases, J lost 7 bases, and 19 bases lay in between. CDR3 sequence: CASSSFRAIEEQYF. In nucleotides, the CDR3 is TGTGCCAGCTCCTCCTTTAGAGCAATAGAAGAGCAGTACTTC. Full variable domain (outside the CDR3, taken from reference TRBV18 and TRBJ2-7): NAGVMQNPRHLVRRRGQEARLRCSPMKGHSHVYWYRQLPEEGLKFMVYLQKENIIDESGMPKERFSAEFPKEGPSILRIQQVVRGDSAAYFCASSSFRAIEEQYFGPGTRLTVT.

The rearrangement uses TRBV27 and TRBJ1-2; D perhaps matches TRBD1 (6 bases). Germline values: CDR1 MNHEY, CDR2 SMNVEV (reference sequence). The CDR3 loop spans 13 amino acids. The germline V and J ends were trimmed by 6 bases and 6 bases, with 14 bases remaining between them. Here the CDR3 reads CASRHDRTDGYTF. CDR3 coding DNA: TGTGCCAGCAGGCACGATAGGACAGATGGCTACACCTTC.

This CDR3 is CASSLGLAGAPPYEQYF. The CDR3, as DNA: TGTGCCAGCAGCTTGGGACTAGCGGGCGCTCCCCCCTACGAGCAGTACTTC. The genes are TRBV7-9 and TRBJ2-7, with TRBD2 matching 12 bases. Losses at the gene ends were 3 bases for V and 2 bases for J; bases not matched to a gene: 8. The CDR3 is 17 amino acids. CDR1 is SEHNR and CDR2 is FQNEAQ in the germline V gene (reference sequence). Variable domain in full (rest from reference TRBV7-9 and TRBJ2-7): DTGVSQNPRHKITKRGQNVTFRCDPISEHNRLYWYRQTLGQGPEFLTYFQNEAQLEKSRLLSDRFSAERPKGSFSTLEIQRTEQGDSAMYLCASSLGLAGAPPYEQYFGPGTRLTVT.

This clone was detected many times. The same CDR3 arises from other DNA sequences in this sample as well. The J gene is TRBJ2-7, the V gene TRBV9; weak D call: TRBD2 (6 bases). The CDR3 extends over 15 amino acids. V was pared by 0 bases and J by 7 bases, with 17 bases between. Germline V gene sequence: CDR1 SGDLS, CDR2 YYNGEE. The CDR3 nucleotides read TGTGCCAGCAGCGTAGCTTGGTGCATCCGGGGGGAGCAGTACTTC. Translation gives CASSVAWCIRGEQYF.

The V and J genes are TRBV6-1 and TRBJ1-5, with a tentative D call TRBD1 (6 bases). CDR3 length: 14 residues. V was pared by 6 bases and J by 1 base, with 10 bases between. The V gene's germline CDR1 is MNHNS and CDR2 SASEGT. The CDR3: CASSGGQSNQPQHF. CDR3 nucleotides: TGTGCCAGCAGCGGAGGACAGAGCAATCAGCCCCAGCATTTT.